One sample yielded the 26 T cell receptor beta chains listed below, sequenced in a study of blood T cell repertoires in COVID-19 (dated by TCRdb to 2020 to 2021). The method was the immunoSEQ multiplex PCR assay. The clones in this table, taken by TCRdb from immuneACCESS, are in-frame only. Not every clone is retained; where verified, under half of the shortfall comes from an unresolved V gene, and the cause of the rest is unknown. In this sample the table shows more than 200,000 clones, around 84% of which occur a single time. Jointly, the top ten make up approximately 1.3% of the sample. Material for sequencing was peripheral blood. These TCRs come from a woman aged 35 to 49 who had recovered from COVID-19.

The chain has TRBV10-3 and TRBJ1-1; TRBD1 might be the D (5 bases). Germline loops: CDR1 ENHRY, CDR2 SYGVKD. V lost 6 bases, J lost 1 base, and 6 bases lay in between. The CDR3 runs 12 residues. For the CDR3, the DNA is TGTGCCATCAGCGGGGGGAACACTGAAGCTTTCTTT. Translating it yields CAISGGNTEAFF.

The rearrangement links TRBV15 to TRBJ1-6; D ambiguous. The CDR3 spans 16 residues. The V end was cut by 1 base, the J end by 0 bases, with 7 bases between. Germline CDR1 reads LNHNV; CDR2 reads YYDKDF (reference sequence). The DNA of the CDR3 is TGTGCCACCAGCAGAGTAAGGAGCTCCTATAATTCACCCCTCCACTTT. Its translation: CATSRVRSSYNSPLHF.

The chain is built from TRBV27 and TRBJ2-3; 12 bases are shared with TRBD2. The CDR3 extends over 19 amino acids. Germline CDR1 is MNHEY and CDR2 is SMNVEV (reference sequence). V shed 5 bases, J shed 4 bases, and the junction held 16 bases outside the gene matches. The CDR3 DNA sequence: TGTGCCAGCAGTCGAGGACTAGCGGGGACCCTCGGATGGTCAGATACGCAGTATTTT. Protein product: CASSRGLAGTLGWSDTQYF.

This chain uses TRBV20-1 with TRBJ1-1, with no clear D. The germline CDR1 and CDR2 sequences are DFQATT and SNEGSKA (reference sequence). This CDR3 contains 10 residues. V shed 6 bases and J shed 6 bases, with 8 bases lying between them. CDR3 loop: CSASRAEAFF. The DNA for the CDR3 is TGCAGTGCCTCCCGCGCTGAAGCTTTCTTT.

The chain joins TRBV18 to TRBJ1-4; no clear D gene. The CDR3 is 18 residues long. V was pared by 4 bases and J by 5 bases, with 23 bases between. In germline, CDR1 is KGHSH, CDR2 LQKENI. CDR3 coding DNA: TGTGCCAGCTCACTTTATCAACAAGACTCCAAATCAAATGAAAAACTGTTTTTT. Amino acid sequence: CASSLYQQDSKSNEKLFF.

The V call is TRBV6-5, the J call TRBJ1-1; 9 bases fit TRBD1. V lost 5 bases, J lost 1 base, and 5 bases stayed unmatched. The germline V gene has CDR1 MNHEY and CDR2 SVGAGI. This CDR3 has 15 residues. CDR3 region: CASSPRGQGNTEAFF. DNA for the CDR3: TGTGCCAGCAGTCCTAGGGGACAGGGGAACACTGAAGCTTTCTTT.

The V call is TRBV7-2, the J call TRBJ2-7, with D uncertain. This CDR3 spans 14 amino acids. Trimming stripped 5 bases from V and 0 bases from J, with 11 bases between. The germline V gene has CDR1 SGHTA and CDR2 FQGNSA. The CDR3 spells CASSNYGFSYEQYF. CDR3 coding DNA: TGTGCCAGCAGCAATTACGGTTTCTCCTACGAGCAGTACTTC.

The V and J genes are TRBV24-1 and TRBJ2-3; the D gene is possibly TRBD2 (5 bases). Germline values: CDR1 KGHDR, CDR2 SFDVKD. CDR3 size: 13 residues. Trimming pared 3 bases from V and 8 bases from J, leaving 11 bases between. The CDR3 sequence is CATSDPVASTQYF. The DNA of the CDR3 is TGTGCCACCAGTGATCCCGTAGCGTCTACGCAGTATTTT.

The rearrangement links TRBV6-5 to TRBJ1-3, with 9 bases matching TRBD1. The length of the CDR3 is 14 residues. Germline trimming cut 7 bases from V and 8 bases from J; bases unmatched to any gene: 9. Looked up from germline, CDR1 is MNHEY and CDR2 is SVGAGI. CDR3 DNA sequence: TGTGCCAGCACGGACAGGGGTTATTCTGACACCATATATTTT. Protein product: CASTDRGYSDTIYF.

V is TRBV4-3 and J is TRBJ1-1; D may be TRBD1 (6 bases). The CDR3 is 15 residues long. V lost 3 bases and J lost 1, with 12 bases in between. CDR1 and CDR2 (germline): LGHNA, YSLEER. The CDR3 sequence: CASSQSSRGNTEAFF. For the CDR3, the DNA is TGCGCCAGCAGCCAGTCATCCAGGGGGAACACTGAAGCTTTCTTT.

V gene TRBV7-2 combines with J gene TRBJ2-3; TRBD1 aligns across 7 bases. Looked up from germline, CDR1 is SGHTA and CDR2 is FQGNSA. The CDR3 sequence is 16 residues long. Germline trimming cut 5 bases from V and 4 bases from J; bases unmatched to any gene: 12. CDR3: CASSTRGQPPPDTQYF. As DNA, the CDR3 is TGTGCCAGCAGCACGAGGGGACAGCCACCACCAGATACGCAGTATTTT.

This chain links TRBV2 with TRBJ2-6, with TRBD2 as a possible D gene (6 bases). The germline V and J ends were trimmed by 3 bases and 4 bases, with 10 bases remaining between them. CDR1 is SNHLY, CDR2 FYNNEI, per germline. The CDR3 covers 15 residues. CDR3: CASSEEGYGANVLTF. In nucleotides, the CDR3 is TGTGCCAGCAGTGAGGAGGGTTACGGGGCCAACGTCCTGACTTTC.

DNA for the CDR3: TGTGCCTGGAGTGCACAGGGGGCAAATGAGCAGTTCTTC. Protein sequence: CAWSAQGANEQFF. This chain uses TRBV30 with TRBJ2-1; TRBD1 agrees at 9 bases. V gave up 1 base and J gave up 7 bases; unmatched junction bases: 2. The CDR3 length is 13 residues. Germline assignment: CDR1 GTSNPN and CDR2 SVGIG (reference sequence).

The chain combines TRBV9 with TRBJ1-6; D is unresolved. The CDR3 length is 14 residues. The V end lost 0 bases, the J end lost 6 bases, and 7 bases lay between the germline ends. Germline CDR1 is SGDLS and CDR2 is YYNGEE. The CDR3 protein is CASSVEHLNSPLHF. CDR3 DNA sequence: TGTGCCAGCAGCGTAGAACACCTTAATTCACCCCTCCACTTT.

V and J are TRBV6-5 and TRBJ1-6; possible D gene TRBD1, 5 bases. Germline values: CDR1 MNHEY, CDR2 SVGAGI. CDR3 length equals 15 residues. V was pared by 6 bases and J by 7 bases, with 16 bases between. CDR3 coding DNA: TGTGCCAGCAGACAAACGCAGGGAATAAATTCACCCCTCCACTTT. It encodes CASRQTQGINSPLHF.

The chain uses TRBV7-2 and TRBJ2-1; a weak D match, TRBD2 (7 bases). The germline gives CDR1 SGHTA, CDR2 FQGNSA. V shed 10 bases and J shed 5 bases, with 18 bases lying between them. CDR3 length: 14 amino acids. CDR3 sequence reads: CATGGGGSDNEQFF. The DNA of the CDR3 is TGTGCCACCGGGGGCGGGGGTTCTGACAATGAGCAGTTCTTC.

This chain connects TRBV2 to TRBJ1-6, with TRBD1 matching 7 bases. The CDR3 length is 13 residues. CDR1 and CDR2 from the germline V gene are SNHLY and FYNNEI. The junction had 9 bases not matched to a gene; V was cut back by 6 bases and J by 13 bases. As DNA, the CDR3 is TGTGCCAGCAGGGGACAGTCCCCGGAGCCCCTCCACTTT. Residues: CASRGQSPEPLHF.

The chain employs TRBV6-5 and TRBJ2-3; 9 nucleotides align to TRBD1. Germline-derived CDR1 and CDR2 are MNHEY and SVGAGI. This CDR3 comprises 15 residues. J gave up 5 bases and V 5 bases, and 8 bases lay outside the gene matches. DNA of the CDR3: TGTGCCAGCAGTAAGGGACAGGGCTTTGGAGATACGCAGTATTTT. Translating it yields CASSKGQGFGDTQYF.

The chain links TRBV18 to TRBJ1-2, with D perhaps matching TRBD1 (5 bases). The CDR3 contains 13 residues. The V end lost 3 bases, the J end lost 2 bases, and 7 bases lay between the germline ends. Germline values: CDR1 KGHSH, CDR2 LQKENI. DNA of the CDR3: TGTGCCAGCTCACCGTCAGGGAACTATGGCTACACCTTC. Encoded protein: CASSPSGNYGYTF.

V usage is TRBV18 and J usage is TRBJ2-7, with 9 bases fitting TRBD2. The V gene's germline CDR1 is KGHSH and CDR2 LQKENI. The J segment lost 6 bases and the V segment lost 2 bases, leaving 14 bases of the junction unmatched. The CDR3 contains 17 residues. The CDR3 nucleotides read TGTGCCAGCTCACCAACAGCGACAGCGGGGGGCCGGTCCGAGCAGTACTTC. This encodes CASSPTATAGGRSEQYF.

The J gene is TRBJ2-2, the V gene TRBV7-2, with a tentative D call TRBD1 (6 bases). The V end was cut by 5 bases, the J end by 6 bases, with 25 bases between. This CDR3 comprises 18 residues. Germline V gene data show CDR1 as SGHTA and CDR2 as FQGNSA. The CDR3 sequence: CASSQESTFTRGSGELFF. The CDR3, as DNA: TGTGCCAGCAGCCAGGAGTCAACCTTCACCAGGGGATCCGGGGAGCTGTTTTTT.

The chain has TRBV3-1 (or the pseudogene TRBV3-2) and TRBJ1-2; D is undetermined. Germline-derived CDR1 and CDR2 are LGHDT and YNNKEL (reference sequence). CDR3 length equals 14 residues. The V end lost 0 bases, the J end lost 6 bases, and 11 bases lay between the germline ends. The CDR3, as DNA: TGTGCCAGCAGCCAAGATTCCCGGCGGAATGGCTACACCTTC. Protein product: CASSQDSRRNGYTF.

The gene calls are TRBV19 and TRBJ1-6; the D gene is possibly TRBD1 (6 bases). This CDR3 is built from 14 residues. The germline V gene encodes CDR1 LNHDA and CDR2 SQIVND (reference sequence). The V end was cut by 6 bases, the J end by 6 bases, with 12 bases between. The CDR3, as DNA: TGTGCCAGTAGCCGGACAGATTCTAATTCACCCCTCCACTTT. The encoded protein is CASSRTDSNSPLHF.

The V call is TRBV18, the J call TRBJ2-5; 8 bases map to TRBD1. The CDR3 is 15 amino acids. Germline CDR1 is KGHSH and CDR2 is LQKENI. The ends lost 4 bases at V and 2 bases at J; junction bases unmatched: 6. CDR3 DNA: TGTGCCAGCTCACTCCACCAGGGGGCACAAGAGACCCAGTACTTC. Amino acid sequence: CASSLHQGAQETQYF.

This chain uses TRBV24-1 with TRBJ2-3; weak D call: TRBD1 (7 bases). The CDR3 consists of 15 residues. Trimming removed 6 bases at V and 3 bases at J, with 15 bases between. In germline, CDR1 is KGHDR, CDR2 SFDVKD. CDR3 sequence reads: CATSPRGTGTDTQYF. The CDR3, as DNA: TGTGCCACCAGTCCCAGGGGGACTGGGACAGATACGCAGTATTTT.

In DNA form, the CDR3 reads TGTGCCAGCAGTTATAACAGGGAGAACTATGGCTACACCTTC. This codes for CASSYNRENYGYTF. The V gene is TRBV6-5, the J gene TRBJ1-2; D possibly corresponds to TRBD1 (6 bases). The CDR3 runs 14 residues. V gave up 3 bases and J gave up 2 bases, with 10 bases separating them. Germline V CDR1 and CDR2: MNHEY, SVGAGI.